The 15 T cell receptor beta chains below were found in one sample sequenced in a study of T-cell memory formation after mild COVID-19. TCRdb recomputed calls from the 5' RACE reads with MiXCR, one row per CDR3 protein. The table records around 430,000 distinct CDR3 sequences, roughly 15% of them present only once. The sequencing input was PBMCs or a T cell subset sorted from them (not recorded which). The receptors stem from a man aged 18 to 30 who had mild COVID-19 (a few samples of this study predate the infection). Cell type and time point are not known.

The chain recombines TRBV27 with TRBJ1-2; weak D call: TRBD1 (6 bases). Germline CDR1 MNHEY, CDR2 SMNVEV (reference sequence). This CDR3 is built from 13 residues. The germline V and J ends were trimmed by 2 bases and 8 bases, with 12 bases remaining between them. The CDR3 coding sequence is TGTGCCAGCAGTTTAGGGGGGCAGGGCGGCTACACCTTC. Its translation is CASSLGGQGGYTF.

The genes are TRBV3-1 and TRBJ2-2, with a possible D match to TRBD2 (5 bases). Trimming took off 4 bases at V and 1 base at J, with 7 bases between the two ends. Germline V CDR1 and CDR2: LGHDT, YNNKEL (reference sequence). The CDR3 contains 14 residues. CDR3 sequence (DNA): TGTGCCAGCAGCCTCGGGGAGAACACCGGGGAGCTGTTTTTT. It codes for CASSLGENTGELFF. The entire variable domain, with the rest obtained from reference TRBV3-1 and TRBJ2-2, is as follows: DTAVSQTPKYLVTQMGNDKSIKCEQNLGHDTMYWYKQDSKKFLKIMFSYNNKELIINETVPNRFSPKSPDKAHLNLHINSLELGDSAVYFCASSLGENTGELFFGEGSRLTVL.

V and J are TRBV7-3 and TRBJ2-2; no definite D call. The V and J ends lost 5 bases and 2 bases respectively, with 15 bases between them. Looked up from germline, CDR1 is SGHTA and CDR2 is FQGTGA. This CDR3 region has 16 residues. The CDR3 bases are TGTGCCAGCAGCGTCCGCGCGGCAGCAAACACCGGGGAGCTGTTTTTT. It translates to CASSVRAAANTGELFF.

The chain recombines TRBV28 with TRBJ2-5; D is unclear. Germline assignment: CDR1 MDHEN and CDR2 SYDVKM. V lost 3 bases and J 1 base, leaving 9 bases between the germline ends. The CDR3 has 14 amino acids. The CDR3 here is CASSFPGLQETQYF. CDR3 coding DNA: TGTGCCAGCAGTTTCCCCGGCCTCCAAGAGACCCAGTACTTC. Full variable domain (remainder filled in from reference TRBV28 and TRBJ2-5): DVKVTQSSRYLVKRTGEKVFLECVQDMDHENMFWYRQDPGLGLRLIYFSYDVKMKEKGDIPEGYSVSREKKERFSLILESASTNQTSMYLCASSFPGLQETQYFGPGTRLLVL.

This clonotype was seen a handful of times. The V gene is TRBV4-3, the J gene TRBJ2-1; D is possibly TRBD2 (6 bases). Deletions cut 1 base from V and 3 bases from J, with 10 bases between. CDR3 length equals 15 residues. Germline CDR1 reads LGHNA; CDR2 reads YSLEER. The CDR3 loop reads CASSQARDFYNEQFF. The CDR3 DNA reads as TGCGCCAGCAGCCAAGCCCGGGACTTCTACAATGAGCAGTTCTTC.

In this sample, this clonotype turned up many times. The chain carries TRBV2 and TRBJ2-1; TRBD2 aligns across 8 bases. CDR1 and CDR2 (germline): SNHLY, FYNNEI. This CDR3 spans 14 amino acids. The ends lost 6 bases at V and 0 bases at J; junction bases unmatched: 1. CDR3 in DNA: TGTGCCAGCAGACTAGCGGACTCCTACAATGAGCAGTTCTTC. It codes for CASRLADSYNEQFF.

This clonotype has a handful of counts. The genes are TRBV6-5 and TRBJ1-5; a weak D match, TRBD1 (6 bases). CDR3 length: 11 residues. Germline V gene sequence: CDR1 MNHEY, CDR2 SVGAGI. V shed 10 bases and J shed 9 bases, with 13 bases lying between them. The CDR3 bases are TGTGCCACCGGGGGCGGCGGGCCCCAGCATTTT. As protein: CATGGGGPQHF.

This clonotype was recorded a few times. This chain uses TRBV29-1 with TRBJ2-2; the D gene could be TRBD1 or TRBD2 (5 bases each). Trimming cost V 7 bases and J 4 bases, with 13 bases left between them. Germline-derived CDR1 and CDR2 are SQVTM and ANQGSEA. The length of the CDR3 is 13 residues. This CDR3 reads CSGGVGLTGELFF. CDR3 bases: TGCAGCGGAGGGGTAGGGCTCACCGGGGAGCTGTTTTTT.

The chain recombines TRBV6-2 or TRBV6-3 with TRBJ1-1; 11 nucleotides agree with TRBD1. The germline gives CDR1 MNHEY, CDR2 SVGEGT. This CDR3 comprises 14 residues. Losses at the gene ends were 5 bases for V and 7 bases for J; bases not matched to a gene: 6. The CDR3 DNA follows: TGTGCCAGCAGTGGGACAGGGGGAGAGGGTGAAGCTTTCTTT. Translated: CASSGTGGEGEAFF.

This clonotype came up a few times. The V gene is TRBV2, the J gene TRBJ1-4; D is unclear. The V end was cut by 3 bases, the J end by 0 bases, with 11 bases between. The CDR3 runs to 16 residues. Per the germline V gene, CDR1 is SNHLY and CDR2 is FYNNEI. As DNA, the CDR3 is TGTGCCAGCAGTGAGCGGGCAGCTGCAACTAATGAAAAACTGTTTTTT. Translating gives CASSERAAATNEKLFF.

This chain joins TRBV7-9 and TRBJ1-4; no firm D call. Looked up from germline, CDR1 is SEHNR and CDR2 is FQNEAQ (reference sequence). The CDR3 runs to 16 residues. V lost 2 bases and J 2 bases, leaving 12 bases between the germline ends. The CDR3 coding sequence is TGTGCCAGCAGCTTAATAGCGGGAATGACTAATGAAAAACTGTTTTTT. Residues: CASSLIAGMTNEKLFF.

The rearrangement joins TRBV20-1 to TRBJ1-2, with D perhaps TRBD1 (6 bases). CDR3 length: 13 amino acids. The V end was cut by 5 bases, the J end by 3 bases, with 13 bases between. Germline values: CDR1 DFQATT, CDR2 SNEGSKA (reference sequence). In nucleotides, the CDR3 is TGCAGTGCTGCAGGGGCAGTGTACTATGGCTACACCTTC. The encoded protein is CSAAGAVYYGYTF.

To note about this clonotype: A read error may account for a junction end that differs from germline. CDR3: CASSPETLETLTPFF. The CDR3 DNA reads TGTGCCAGCAGTCCAGAGACGTTGGAGACACTCACCCCATTTTTT. The gene calls are TRBV28 and TRBJ1-1; D is unresolved. Per the germline V gene, CDR1 is MDHEN and CDR2 is SYDVKM. This CDR3 spans 15 amino acids.

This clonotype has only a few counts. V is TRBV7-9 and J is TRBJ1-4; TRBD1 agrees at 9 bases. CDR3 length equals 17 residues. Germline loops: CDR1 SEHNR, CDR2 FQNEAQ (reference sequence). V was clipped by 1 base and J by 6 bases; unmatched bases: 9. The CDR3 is CASSLGWTWTGDEKLFF. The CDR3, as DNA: TGTGCCAGCAGCTTAGGGTGGACCTGGACAGGGGATGAAAAACTGTTTTTT.

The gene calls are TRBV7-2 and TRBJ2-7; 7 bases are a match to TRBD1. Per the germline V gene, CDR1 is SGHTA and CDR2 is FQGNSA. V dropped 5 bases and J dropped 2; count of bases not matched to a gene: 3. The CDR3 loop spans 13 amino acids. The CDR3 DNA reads TGTGCCAGCAGCGTCGGACAGGCCTACGAGCAGTACTTC. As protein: CASSVGQAYEQYF. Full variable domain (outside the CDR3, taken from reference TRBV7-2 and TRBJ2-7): GAGVSQSPSNKVTEKGKDVELRCDPISGHTALYWYRQSLGQGLEFLIYFQGNSAPDKSGLPSDRFSAERTGGSVSTLTIQRTQQEDSAVYLCASSVGQAYEQYFGPGTRLTVT.